This T cell receptor (beta chain) was captured by sequencing in a study of cytomegalovirus exposure and HLA in healthy donors. Findings and caveats of the study: Accurate predictions that matched the HLA-A and HLA-B alleles of most subjects were reportedly made from TCR beta sequences. According to a later analysis, donors in an Asian-associated ancestry cluster reportedly had fewer N-insertions than the approximately 720-donor mean.

Amplification used 60 Vbeta primers and 13 Jbeta primers. Some clones are missing from TCRdb's copy, which holds only in-frame ones; the method was immunoSEQ multiplex PCR. The data hold 95,000 to 150,000 clones, with about three quarters observed a single time. Worth noting for this clone: The antigen is unknown.

This clonotype was sampled from a woman aged 35 to 49 in good health and CMV-seronegative. The sample taken for sequencing was PBMCs.

In DNA, the CDR3 is TGCGCCAGCAGCTTGGGAGGGCCGAACACTGAAGCTTTCTTT. Protein product: CASSLGGPNTEAFF. The V call is TRBV5-1, the J call TRBJ1-1; D unclear. The germline V gene has CDR1 SGHRS and CDR2 YFSETQ. V lost 0 bases to trimming and J lost 1 base, with 7 bases between them. This CDR3 region has 14 residues.